A selection of T cell receptor beta chains follows, all from one sample in a study of T cell responses to AZD1222 COVID-19 vaccine. The protocol was immunoSEQ multiplex PCR, while the TCRdb copy is restricted to in-frame clones and leaves out a portion. The sample has about 150,000 clones, approximately 90% seen once; the top ten hold approximately 2%. Sequenced here: peripheral blood, sampled on day 0 of AZD1222 vaccination. These receptor sequences come from an adult in good health. The conserved cysteine and the conserved F or W are not part of the CDR3 here. The D gene is left open where the match is weak.

d_gene: -; len: 11; j_gene: TRBJ1-5; v_gene: TRBV6-2/TRBV6-3; CDR3aa: ASSYPDGTPQH
d_gene: TRBD1; len: 13; j_gene: TRBJ2-5; v_gene: TRBV7-6; CDR3aa: ASSRTGQGQETQY
d_gene: -; len: 12; j_gene: TRBJ2-3; v_gene: TRBV30; CDR3aa: AWSGESWTDTQY
d_gene: -; len: 16; j_gene: TRBJ2-1; v_gene: TRBV11-2; CDR3aa: ASSPGTGTRIGYNEQF
d_gene: TRBD2; len: 12; j_gene: TRBJ2-1; v_gene: TRBV27; CDR3aa: ASRLAGVWHEQF
d_gene: -; len: 11; j_gene: TRBJ2-3; v_gene: TRBV7-9; CDR3aa: ASRAGAADTQY
d_gene: -; len: 15; j_gene: TRBJ2-2; v_gene: TRBV15; CDR3aa: ATSRDEAGDYTGELF
d_gene: -; len: 13; j_gene: TRBJ2-3; v_gene: TRBV4-1; CDR3aa: ASSQERGTTDTQY
d_gene: -; len: 14; j_gene: TRBJ2-7; v_gene: TRBV28; CDR3aa: ASSLQRIGRSYEQY
d_gene: TRBD2; len: 11; j_gene: TRBJ2-1; v_gene: TRBV12-3/TRBV12-4; CDR3aa: ATREGRDNEQF
d_gene: TRBD1; len: 13; j_gene: TRBJ1-2; v_gene: TRBV13; CDR3aa: ASSLAAETGFDYT
d_gene: -; len: 15; j_gene: TRBJ2-1; v_gene: TRBV7-9; CDR3aa: ASSFDTLDLNPNEQF
d_gene: -; len: 10; j_gene: TRBJ2-1; v_gene: TRBV7-9; CDR3aa: ASSFQGYEQF
d_gene: -; len: 14; j_gene: TRBJ1-5; v_gene: TRBV28; CDR3aa: ASSFFAWGNLYPQH
d_gene: -; len: 13; j_gene: TRBJ2-1; v_gene: TRBV28; CDR3aa: ASSTPNRVGNEQF
d_gene: TRBD1; len: 11; j_gene: TRBJ1-2; v_gene: TRBV28; CDR3aa: ASSFGDRDGYT
d_gene: TRBD1; len: 11; j_gene: TRBJ1-1; v_gene: TRBV11-3; CDR3aa: ASSVTGGTEAF
d_gene: -; len: 15; j_gene: TRBJ1-1; v_gene: TRBV9; CDR3aa: ASSPGVAGFMNTEAF
d_gene: -; len: 11; j_gene: TRBJ1-2; v_gene: TRBV18; CDR3aa: ASSPRLIDGYT
d_gene: -; len: 14; j_gene: TRBJ1-3; v_gene: TRBV19; CDR3aa: ASSRGLTDSGNTIY
d_gene: TRBD1; len: 15; j_gene: TRBJ1-1; v_gene: TRBV5-1; CDR3aa: ASTRQGWGYDNTEAF
d_gene: TRBD2; len: 13; j_gene: TRBJ2-5; v_gene: TRBV9; CDR3aa: ASSGREASEETQY
d_gene: -; len: 8; j_gene: TRBJ2-1; v_gene: TRBV28; CDR3aa: ASSDNEQF
d_gene: TRBD1; len: 15; j_gene: TRBJ2-1; v_gene: TRBV15; CDR3aa: ATSRQIDRGINNEQF
d_gene: -; len: 10; j_gene: TRBJ1-2; v_gene: TRBV5-1; CDR3aa: ASSLGMGGYT
d_gene: -; len: 13; j_gene: TRBJ1-2; v_gene: TRBV28; CDR3aa: ASSLPRGLGYGYT
d_gene: -; len: 17; j_gene: TRBJ1-3; v_gene: TRBV27; CDR3aa: ASSFLVGTTEIDGNTIY
d_gene: -; len: 10; j_gene: TRBJ1-2; v_gene: TRBV28; CDR3aa: ASTSGVYGYT
d_gene: -; len: 10; j_gene: TRBJ1-2; v_gene: TRBV29-1; CDR3aa: SVVPANYGYT
d_gene: -; len: 12; j_gene: TRBJ2-4; v_gene: TRBV24-1; CDR3aa: ATSDANSQDIQY
d_gene: TRBD1; len: 13; j_gene: TRBJ2-1; v_gene: TRBV5-5; CDR3aa: ASSLEGQGFYEQF
d_gene: -; len: 15; j_gene: TRBJ1-5; v_gene: TRBV9; CDR3aa: ARPLEGRGYSNQPQH
d_gene: -; len: 9; j_gene: TRBJ2-7; v_gene: TRBV2; CDR3aa: ASGTAYEQY
d_gene: TRBD1; len: 10; j_gene: TRBJ1-1; v_gene: TRBV28; CDR3aa: AIRDSHTEAF
d_gene: TRBD2; len: 14; j_gene: TRBJ2-1; v_gene: TRBV6-4; CDR3aa: ASSDSTSGPYNEQF
d_gene: -; len: 16; j_gene: TRBJ2-4; v_gene: TRBV2; CDR3aa: ASSEFPHLPNSKNIQY
d_gene: -; len: 13; j_gene: TRBJ1-2; v_gene: TRBV7-9; CDR3aa: ASSLNGQIFYGYT
d_gene: TRBD2; len: 12; j_gene: TRBJ2-3; v_gene: TRBV27; CDR3aa: ASGGAGGRDTQY
d_gene: -; len: 11; j_gene: TRBJ1-2; v_gene: TRBV6-2/TRBV6-3; CDR3aa: ASSGVANYGYT
d_gene: TRBD2; len: 14; j_gene: TRBJ2-5; v_gene: TRBV9; CDR3aa: ASSVGQREGQETQY
d_gene: TRBD1; len: 14; j_gene: TRBJ2-5; v_gene: TRBV7-3; CDR3aa: ASSPGTGAVLETQY
d_gene: -; len: 12; j_gene: TRBJ1-1; v_gene: TRBV28; CDR3aa: ASSRPLRDTEAF
d_gene: TRBD1; len: 13; j_gene: TRBJ1-5; v_gene: TRBV19; CDR3aa: ASSRTGPYNQPQH
d_gene: -; len: 13; j_gene: TRBJ1-5; v_gene: TRBV24-1; CDR3aa: ATSDKGAGNQPQH
d_gene: TRBD2; len: 13; j_gene: TRBJ2-1; v_gene: TRBV27; CDR3aa: ASTALAGGDNEQF
d_gene: TRBD1; len: 13; j_gene: TRBJ2-2; v_gene: TRBV6-5; CDR3aa: ASSYSTGAPGELF